The T cell receptor beta chain under discussion was sequenced for a study of blood T cell repertoires in COVID-19. For the study at large: Both acute and convalescent COVID-19 samples were obtained from the United States, Italy and Spain.

In the source study's methods: Cell counts per sample came from amplifying reference gene primers. Some clones are missing from TCRdb's copy, which holds only in-frame ones; the method was immunoSEQ multiplex PCR. V and J calls and clone size follow that table, whereas D and trimming were derived from the DNA. Of roughly 150,000 clones in the sample, roughly 80% were seen once. The V and J ends lost 4 bases and 0 bases respectively, with 17 bases between them. The CDR3 is made up of 17 amino acids. Germline CDR1 and CDR2: MGHRA and YSYEKL. This clone was found once. V is TRBV4-1 and J is TRBJ2-3; tentative D call: TRBD1 (6 bases). The source is a woman of 80 years or more with acute or convalescent COVID-19. The sequenced sample consisted of peripheral blood. The CDR3 here is CASSPNDRLTSTDTQYF. CDR3 nucleotide sequence: TGCGCCAGCAGCCCCAACGACAGGTTGACTAGCACAGATACGCAGTATTTT.